These T cell receptor beta chains were read from a single sample in a study of shared clonotypes between healthy human individuals. Clones were read by immunoSEQ multiplex PCR, and TCRdb kept only the in-frame ones, dropping some. Here the sample spans over 75,000 clones, almost 70% being singletons. The sequenced sample was memory CD8+ T cells sorted from blood. The receptors were sampled from a man aged 25 to 45 in good health. CDR3s include the opening cysteine and the closing phenylalanine or tryptophan. The D gene is left open where the match is weak. Clone size appears in some rows only: once, few, many, or a class for an expanded clone.

CDR3 length	V gene	D gene	clone size	J gene	CDR3 protein	CDR3 DNA
13	TRBV5-4	.	.	TRBJ2-5	CASSGDSWETQYF	TGTGCCAGCAGCGGAGACAGCTGGGAGACCCAGTACTTC
15	TRBV5-4	TRBD2	once	TRBJ2-7	CASSSWTSGDYEQYF	TGTGCCAGCAGCTCCTGGACTAGCGGGGATTACGAGCAGTACTTC
14	TRBV5-4	TRBD1	few	TRBJ2-1	CASSLERQGSEQFF	TGTGCCAGCAGCTTAGAGAGACAGGGAAGCGAGCAGTTCTTC
12	TRBV28	.	few	TRBJ2-7	CASSPPSYEQYF	TGTGCCAGCAGCCCACCCAGCTACGAGCAGTACTTC
14	TRBV5-6	TRBD2	.	TRBJ2-5	CASSSGLALETQYF	TGTGCCAGCAGCTCGGGACTAGCTCTAGAGACCCAGTACTTC
16	TRBV11-2	TRBD1	.	TRBJ2-1	CASSLVGTGSKNEQFF	TGTGCCAGCAGCTTAGTTGGGACAGGGTCTAAAAATGAGCAGTTCTTC
15	TRBV19	TRBD1	.	TRBJ2-7	CASSVSGTGLDEQYF	TGTGCCAGTAGTGTGAGCGGGACAGGGCTGGACGAGCAGTACTTC
15	TRBV6-1	TRBD2	.	TRBJ2-7	CASSPTSGSSYEQYF	TGTGCCAGCAGTCCGACTAGCGGGAGCTCCTACGAGCAGTACTTC
14	TRBV19	TRBD2	.	TRBJ2-7	CASSIAGGSYEQYF	TGTGCCAGTAGTATAGCGGGAGGATCCTACGAGCAGTACTTC
12	TRBV11-2	.	.	TRBJ2-7	CASSHPGSEQYF	TGTGCCAGCAGTCACCCCGGCAGCGAGCAGTACTTC
15	TRBV7-9	.	.	TRBJ2-3	CASSYWGTSTDTQYF	TGTGCCAGCAGCTACTGGGGGACTAGCACAGATACGCAGTATTTT
12	TRBV7-2	.	.	TRBJ2-1	CASTGAGNEQFF	TGTGCCAGCACTGGGGCGGGCAATGAGCAGTTCTTC
16	TRBV27	.	.	TRBJ1-4	CASRRTQWAMGEKLFF	TGTGCCAGCAGACGAACTCAGTGGGCGATGGGCGAAAAACTGTTTTTT
14	TRBV27	TRBD1	few	TRBJ1-3	CATRETGPVNTIYF	TGTGCCACCAGGGAGACAGGGCCGGTAAACACCATATATTTT
16	TRBV4-2	TRBD2	once	TRBJ2-3	CASSQAGLAGADTQYF	TGTGCCAGCAGCCAAGCTGGGTTAGCGGGGGCAGATACGCAGTATTTT
19	TRBV5-3	TRBD2	.	TRBJ2-1	CARSLDPGRASYANNEQFF	TGTGCCAGAAGCTTGGATCCCGGGAGGGCCAGTTACGCAAACAATGAGCAGTTCTTC
14	TRBV7-3	.	many	TRBJ2-5	CASSPTGLQETQYF	TGTGCCAGCAGCCCCACAGGGCTTCAAGAGACCCAGTACTTC
16	TRBV7-2	.	once	TRBJ2-5	CASSPRSRQGGETQYF	TGTGCCAGCAGCCCAAGGTCACGGCAGGGAGGAGAGACCCAGTACTTC
14	TRBV7-2	.	few	TRBJ2-7	CASSRAGLENEQYF	TGTGCCAGCAGCAGGGCAGGCCTTGAGAACGAGCAGTACTTC
15	TRBV19	TRBD1	medium-sized	TRBJ1-2	CASSIAGQGDYGYTF	TGTGCCAGTAGTATAGCAGGACAGGGGGACTATGGCTACACCTTC
16	TRBV7-6	TRBD2	.	TRBJ2-1	CASSLGTSGSDNEQFF	TGTGCCAGCAGCCTCGGGACTAGCGGGAGCGACAATGAGCAGTTCTTC
14	TRBV7-2	TRBD1	.	TRBJ1-5	CASSQTGGDQPQHF	TGTGCCAGCAGCCAGACAGGGGGCGATCAGCCCCAGCATTTT
16	TRBV5-1	TRBD1	few	TRBJ1-1	CASSSTGFGSSTEAFF	TGCGCCAGCAGCTCGACAGGGTTTGGGTCGAGCACTGAAGCTTTCTTT
14	TRBV28	.	.	TRBJ2-1	CASYSGPPYNEQFF	TGTGCCAGCTATTCGGGGCCACCCTACAATGAGCAGTTCTTC
17	TRBV27	TRBD2	.	TRBJ2-1	CASSKSLTSLPYNEQFF	TGTGCCAGCAGCAAATCTTTGACTAGCCTTCCCTACAATGAGCAGTTCTTC
16	TRBV13	TRBD2	.	TRBJ2-3	CASSLRSGSSTDTQYF	TGTGCCAGCAGCTTACGTAGCGGGAGCAGCACAGATACGCAGTATTTT
13	TRBV27	TRBD2	.	TRBJ2-7	CATRLAGVGEQYF	TGTGCCACTCGACTAGCGGGAGTAGGCGAGCAGTACTTC
17	TRBV19	.	few	TRBJ2-1	CASSISPPQGLYNEQFF	TGTGCCAGTAGTATCTCGCCTCCACAGGGACTCTACAATGAGCAGTTCTTC